The 16 T cell receptor beta chains listed next were all sequenced from one sample in a study of blood T cells in healthy people across ages. Using a J-beta primer mix together with a sample-barcoded 5' primer, a second PCR was run for about 6 to 12 cycles. TCRdb redid the calling of the 5' RACE reads with MiXCR, one entry per CDR3 protein. The sample lists nearly 1 million distinct CDR3 sequences, roughly 51% seen once, with 20% to 25% in the top ten. Input material: blood. All receptors derive from an older woman in good health.

The chain recombines TRBV12-3 or TRBV12-4 with TRBJ1-2, with TRBD1 identical over 10 bases. V lost 5 bases and J lost 5; bases outside the gene matches: 8. This CDR3 contains 15 residues. The CDR3 DNA follows: TGTGCCAGCAGTCCTATTGACAGGGGGCAATATGGCTACACCTTC. Amino acid sequence: CASSPIDRGQYGYTF.

The chain carries TRBV7-2 and TRBJ2-4; 8 bases are a match to TRBD1. The trim removed 3 bases at V and 8 bases at J, leaving 6 bases unmatched. The CDR3 sequence is 14 residues long. Germline V gene lookup returns CDR1 SGHTA and CDR2 FQGNSA. In DNA form, the CDR3 reads TGTGCCAGCAGCTTGGGGACAGGTCCATACATTCAGTACTTC. Encoded protein: CASSLGTGPYIQYF.

The chain links TRBV20-1 to TRBJ2-7, with 7 bases fitting TRBD2. V lost 6 bases to trimming and J lost 6 bases; unmatched junction nucleotides: 11. Germline V gene lookup returns CDR1 DFQATT and CDR2 SNEGSKA (reference sequence). The CDR3 extends over 13 amino acids. CDR3: CSAPGRVSAEQYF. DNA of the CDR3: TGCAGTGCCCCGGGGAGGGTATCTGCCGAGCAGTACTTC.

The table lists this clonotype with a count of one. This chain connects TRBV20-1 to TRBJ2-5, with D possibly matching TRBD2 (5 bases). V lost 3 bases, J lost 11 bases, and 19 bases lay in between. The CDR3 contains 13 residues. Germline values: CDR1 DFQATT, CDR2 SNEGSKA (reference sequence). Here the CDR3 reads CSARALVYNEQYF. The CDR3 DNA sequence: TGCAGTGCTAGGGCACTAGTCTACAATGAGCAGTACTTC.

The genes are TRBV4-2 and TRBJ2-3; D gene ambiguous. This CDR3 has 14 residues. Trimming removed 0 bases at V and 6 bases at J, with 10 bases between. Germline CDR1 LGHNA, CDR2 YNFKEQ. The CDR3 loop reads CASSQEVALDTQYF. CDR3 nucleotides: TGTGCCAGCAGCCAAGAAGTAGCTTTGGATACGCAGTATTTT.

This clonotype was detected only a few times. The V call is TRBV11-1, the J call TRBJ2-1, with D possibly matching TRBD1 (6 bases). V shed 1 base and J shed 9 bases, with 16 bases lying between them. CDR1 and CDR2 from the germline V gene are SGHAT and FQDESV (reference sequence). CDR3 size: 15 residues. CDR3 sequence reads: CASSLEDRLKGEQFF. The CDR3 coding sequence is TGTGCCAGCAGCTTAGAAGACAGGCTAAAGGGTGAGCAGTTCTTC.

This chain uses TRBV20-1 with TRBJ2-3; no clear D gene. V dropped 5 bases and J dropped 4 bases, with 19 bases sitting between them. CDR1 is DFQATT, CDR2 SNEGSKA, per germline (reference sequence). The CDR3 has 15 residues. DNA for the CDR3: TGCAGTGCTCCGGACCCCGCAAAGGGCCCAGATACGCAGTATTTT. Its protein is CSAPDPAKGPDTQYF.

J is TRBJ2-7 and V is TRBV20-1; TRBD2 agrees at 9 bases. V lost 3 bases to trimming and J lost 0 bases; unmatched junction nucleotides: 9. The CDR3 extends over 16 amino acids. Looked up from germline, CDR1 is DFQATT and CDR2 is SNEGSKA (reference sequence). CDR3 amino acids: CSARALAGDISYEQYF. CDR3 nucleotide sequence: TGCAGTGCTAGGGCATTAGCGGGAGACATCTCCTACGAGCAGTACTTC.

The CDR3 loop reads CASSSQGWGTEAFF. CDR3 nucleotide sequence: TGTGCCAGCAGTTCTCAGGGATGGGGCACTGAAGCTTTCTTT. The chain links TRBV12-3 or TRBV12-4 to TRBJ1-1, with D possibly matching TRBD1 (5 bases). The V end lost 4 bases, the J end lost 4 bases, and 13 bases lay between the germline ends. The CDR3 is 14 residues long.

This clonotype was found a few times. This chain connects TRBV5-5 to TRBJ2-7; TRBD2 matches 11 bases. Germline values: CDR1 SGHKS, CDR2 YYEKEE (reference sequence). This CDR3 contains 14 residues. The J segment lost 7 bases and the V segment lost 6 bases, leaving 9 bases of the junction unmatched. The CDR3 nucleotides are TGTGCCAGCACCTCCACTAGCGGGAGCCTAGAGCAGTACTTC. Amino acids: CASTSTSGSLEQYF.

The J gene is TRBJ2-7, the V gene TRBV20-1; the D gene could be TRBD1 or TRBD2 (5 bases each). In germline, CDR1 is DFQATT, CDR2 SNEGSKA (reference sequence). This CDR3 comprises 14 residues. V lost 6 bases to trimming and J lost 3 bases, with 18 bases between them. The CDR3 nucleotides are TGCAGTGCCCCCGGGGACCAAGCGGTCTACGAGCAGTACTTC. This codes for CSAPGDQAVYEQYF.

V and J are TRBV6-2 or TRBV6-3 and TRBJ2-4; the match to TRBD2 covers 9 bases. V was pared by 2 bases and J by 1 base, with 3 bases of the junction left unmatched. Germline V CDR1 and CDR2: MNHEY, SVGEGT. This CDR3 has 16 residues. CDR3 residues: CASSYVREGAKNIQYF. The CDR3 DNA sequence: TGTGCCAGCAGTTACGTGCGGGAGGGCGCCAAAAACATTCAGTACTTC.

V gene TRBV12-3 or TRBV12-4 combines with J gene TRBJ1-1; unclear D gene. V lost 6 bases and J 10 bases, leaving 15 bases between the germline ends. The CDR3 covers 12 residues. CDR3: CASSVSPGGAFF. The CDR3 DNA follows: TGTGCCAGCAGCGTAAGCCCAGGTGGAGCTTTCTTT.

This clonotype was counted between two and nine times. J is TRBJ2-7 and V is TRBV2, with 7 bases that match TRBD2. The V gene end was trimmed by 7 bases and the J gene end by 3 bases; junction bases not matched to a gene: 6. The germline V gene encodes CDR1 SNHLY and CDR2 FYNNEI. CDR3 length: 13 residues. CDR3 loop: CASTSGRNYEQYF. In DNA, the CDR3 is TGTGCCAGCACCTCCGGGAGGAACTACGAGCAGTACTTC.

This clonotype was counted only a few times. The rearrangement uses TRBV4-1 and TRBJ2-7, with TRBD1 identical over 7 bases. Looked up from germline, CDR1 is MGHRA and CDR2 is YSYEKL. V dropped 3 bases and J dropped 4; count of bases not matched to a gene: 9. CDR3 length: 15 amino acids. CDR3 sequence (DNA): TGCGCCAGCAGCCAGACGACAGGGTATGGGTACGAGCAGTACTTC. Translating gives CASSQTTGYGYEQYF.

This clonotype appeared a few times. The rearrangement uses TRBV12-3 or TRBV12-4 and TRBJ1-6; no definite D call. The CDR3 runs 13 residues. V was cut by 2 bases and J by 9 bases, with 8 bases left in between. The CDR3 nucleotides read TGTGCCAGCAGTTTAAGGCTTGGTTCACCCCTCCACTTT. It codes for CASSLRLGSPLHF.